The text below deals with one TCR beta chain. The data derive from a study of blood T cell repertoires in COVID-19. Background on the study: Sites across the United States, Italy and Spain contributed samples from acute and convalescent COVID-19.

The authors' processing: Amplification with reference gene primers provided the estimates of nucleated cell counts. Using immunoSEQ multiplex PCR, the repertoire was profiled, and TCRdb retains in-frame clones only, with some absent. V and J calls plus clone size are reproduced from that table; the DNA served to infer D and trimming. The profile shows 300,000 or so clones, 88% of them singletons. Between the trimmed V and J ends, which lost 1 base and 0 bases, there was a span of 13 bases. CDR3 length equals 16 residues. The germline CDR1 and CDR2 sequences are MNHEY and SMNVEV (reference sequence). The chain joins TRBV27 to TRBJ2-7; D is ambiguous. The receptor was isolated from a woman younger than 45 who had recovered from COVID-19. Sequencing input: peripheral blood. The CDR3 region is CASSLYNGESSYEQYF. CDR3 DNA: TGTGCCAGCAGTTTATATAACGGAGAGAGCTCCTACGAGCAGTACTTC.